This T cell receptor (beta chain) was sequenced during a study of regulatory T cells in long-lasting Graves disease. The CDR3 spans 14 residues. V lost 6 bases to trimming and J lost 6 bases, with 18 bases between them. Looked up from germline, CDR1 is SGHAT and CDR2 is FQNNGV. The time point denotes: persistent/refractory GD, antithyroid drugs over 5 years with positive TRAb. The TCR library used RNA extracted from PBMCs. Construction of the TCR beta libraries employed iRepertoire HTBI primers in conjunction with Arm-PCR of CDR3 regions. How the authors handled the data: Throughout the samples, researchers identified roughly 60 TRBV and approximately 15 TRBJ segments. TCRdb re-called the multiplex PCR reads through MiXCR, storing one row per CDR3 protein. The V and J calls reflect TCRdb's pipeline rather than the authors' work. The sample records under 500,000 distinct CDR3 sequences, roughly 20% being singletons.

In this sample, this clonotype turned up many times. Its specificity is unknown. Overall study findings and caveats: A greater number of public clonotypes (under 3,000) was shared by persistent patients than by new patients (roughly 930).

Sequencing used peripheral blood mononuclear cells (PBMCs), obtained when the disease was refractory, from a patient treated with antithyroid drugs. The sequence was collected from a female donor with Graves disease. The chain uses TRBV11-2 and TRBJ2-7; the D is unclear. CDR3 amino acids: CASRLNTLPLEQYF. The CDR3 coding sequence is TGTGCCAGCAGACTAAACACTCTTCCCCTCGAGCAGTACTTC.